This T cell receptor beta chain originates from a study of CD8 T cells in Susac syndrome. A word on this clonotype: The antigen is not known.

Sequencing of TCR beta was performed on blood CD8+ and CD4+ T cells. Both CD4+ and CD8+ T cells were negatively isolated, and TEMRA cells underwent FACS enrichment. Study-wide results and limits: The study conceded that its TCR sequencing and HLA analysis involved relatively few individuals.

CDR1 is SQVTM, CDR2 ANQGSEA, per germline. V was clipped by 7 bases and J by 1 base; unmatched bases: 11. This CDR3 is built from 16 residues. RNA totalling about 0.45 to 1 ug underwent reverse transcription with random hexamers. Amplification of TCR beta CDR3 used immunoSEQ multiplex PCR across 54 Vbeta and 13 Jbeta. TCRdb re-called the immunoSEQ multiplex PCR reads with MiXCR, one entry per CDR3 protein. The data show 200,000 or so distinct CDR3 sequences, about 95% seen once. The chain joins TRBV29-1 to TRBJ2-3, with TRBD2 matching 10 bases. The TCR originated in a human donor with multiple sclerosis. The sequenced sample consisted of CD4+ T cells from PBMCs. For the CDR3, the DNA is TGCAGCGCCGCTCCTAGCGGGGGCAGGGGCACAGATACGCAGTATTTT. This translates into CSAAPSGGRGTDTQYF.